The TCR beta chain described here comes from a study of T cells in Graves' hyperthyroidism and ophthalmopathy. Overall study findings and caveats: Within blood appeared most thyroid clonotypes that had expanded above 0.001.

In this sample, this clonotype turned up many times. Its antigen is not known. The germline V gene has CDR1 MNHNS and CDR2 SASEGT. CDR3 length: 15 amino acids. Trimming removed 6 bases from V and 4 bases from J, with 16 bases in between. Investigators excluded patients with uncontrolled infection, other autoimmune disease, pregnancy or lactation. The diagnostic basis comprised clinical symptoms, serum thyroxine and TRAb, thyroid ultrasound and orbital computed tomography. The authors obtained PBMCs from more than 9.5 ml of fresh peripheral blood. Amplification of TCR beta CDR3 regions used RNA as the template. The TCR CDR3 was amplified in a first-round RT-PCR using the HTBI primer set. TCRdb used MiXCR to reprocess the multiplex PCR reads, holding one entry per CDR3 protein. The sample records some 740,000 distinct CDR3 sequences, 12% to 15% being singletons.

The sequence came from a woman in her late teens or twenties with Graves' hyperthyroidism. The specimen was blood. V usage is TRBV6-1 and J usage is TRBJ1-5; TRBD1 is a possible D gene (6 bases). The CDR3, as DNA: TGTGCCAGCAGGATAAGAAGGGGGAGTAATCAGCCCCAGCATTTT. It specifies CASRIRRGSNQPQHF.